This TCR beta chain was identified during a study of response to subunit inactivated influenza vaccine. Study-wide results and caveats: Each seasonal influenza vaccination recruits few new T cells, the authors suggested.

TCRdb re-analysed the RT-PCR reads in MiXCR, keeping a single row per CDR3 protein. The sample yields hundreds of thousands of distinct CDR3 sequences, roughly 12% seen once. This clonotype was counted between two and nine times. Its antigen is still unknown. The CDR3 contains 14 residues. The germline gives CDR1 SGHAT, CDR2 FQNNGV. V was trimmed by 3 bases and J by 7 bases, leaving 15 bases between them. The sample was PBMCs from blood, taken on the day of vaccination. V gene TRBV11-2 combines with J gene TRBJ1-2, with D perhaps TRBD1 (6 bases). The source of this sequence is a man between 50 and 59 years old who received an inactivated influenza vaccine. CDR3 protein: CASSLGAGFSGYTF. The CDR3 bases are TGTGCCAGCAGCTTGGGGGCAGGCTTTTCTGGCTACACCTTC.